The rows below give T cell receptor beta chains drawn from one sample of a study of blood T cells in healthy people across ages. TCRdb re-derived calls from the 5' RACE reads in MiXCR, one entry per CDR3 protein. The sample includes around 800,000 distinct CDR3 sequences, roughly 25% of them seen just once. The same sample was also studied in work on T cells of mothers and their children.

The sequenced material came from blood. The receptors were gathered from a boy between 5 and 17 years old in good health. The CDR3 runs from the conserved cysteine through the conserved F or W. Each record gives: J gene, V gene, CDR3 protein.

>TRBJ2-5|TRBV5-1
CASRDSFQETQYF
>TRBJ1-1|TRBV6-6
CASSYSKGLNTEAFF
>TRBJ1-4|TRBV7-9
CASSRDRQNEKLFF
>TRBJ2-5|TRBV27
CASSLLARVKETQYF
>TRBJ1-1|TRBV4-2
CASSQNPNTEAFF
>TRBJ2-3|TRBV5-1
CASSADPGTAYTDTQYF
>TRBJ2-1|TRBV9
CASCRAASSYNEQFF
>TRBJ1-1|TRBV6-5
CASSYTRGNTEAFF
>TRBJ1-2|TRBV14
CASSQDGGSGYTF
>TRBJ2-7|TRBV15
CATSSGQGGDEQYF
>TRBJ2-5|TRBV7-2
CASSFTGVETQYF
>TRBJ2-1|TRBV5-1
CASSLTSGGPSSYNEQFF
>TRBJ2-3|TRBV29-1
CSVEAGSTDTQYF
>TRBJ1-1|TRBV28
CASSFGRLNTEAFF
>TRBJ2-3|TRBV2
CASRDPTSEGTDTQYF
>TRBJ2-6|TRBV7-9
CASSLGDRTTSGANVLTF
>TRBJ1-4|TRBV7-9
CASSLVGAPKKLFF
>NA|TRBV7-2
CASSPYSGGGNEQFF
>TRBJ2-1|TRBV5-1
CASSLRRAEDNEQFF
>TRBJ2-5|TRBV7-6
CAGSPQGYAETQYF
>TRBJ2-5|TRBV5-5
CASSLVSFETQYF
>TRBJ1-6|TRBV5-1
CASSLNRFLRTPLHF
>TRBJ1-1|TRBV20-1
CSARKDGNTEAFF
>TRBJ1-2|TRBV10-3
CAISESTGGGYTF
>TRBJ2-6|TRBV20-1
CSATDRPPSGANVLTF
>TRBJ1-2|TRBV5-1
CASSLGATGGYGYTF
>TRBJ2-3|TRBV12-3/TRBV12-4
CASSLHFGQGAGDTQYF
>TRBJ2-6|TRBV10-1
CASSEVTGGSGANVLTF
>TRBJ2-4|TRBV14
CASSQDGRIQYF
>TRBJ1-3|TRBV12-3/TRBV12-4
CASSPLLRAGNTIYF
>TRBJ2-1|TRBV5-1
CASSYRLAGTSSYNEQFF
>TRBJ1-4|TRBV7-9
CASSPPGQPHEKLFF
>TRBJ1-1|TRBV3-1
CASSRDRGDTEAFF
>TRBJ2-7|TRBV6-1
CASSEERAYEQYF
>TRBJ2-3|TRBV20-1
CSAREVPSTDTQYF
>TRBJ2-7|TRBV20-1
CSARAPGLHSYEQYF
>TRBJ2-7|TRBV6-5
CASSYSSGGHYEQYF
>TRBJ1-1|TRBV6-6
CASSPPVAEAFF
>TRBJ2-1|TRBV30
CAWSPGRMLDNEQFF
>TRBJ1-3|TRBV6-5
CASRGLSGNTIYF
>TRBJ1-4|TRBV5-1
CASSWAGGGGEKLFF
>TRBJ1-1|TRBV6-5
CASRILGGRAEAFF
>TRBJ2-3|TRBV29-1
CSVEALPNLPTDTQYF
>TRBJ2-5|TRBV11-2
CASTGTGGPETQYF
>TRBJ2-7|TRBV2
CASSFGLAGGYERYF
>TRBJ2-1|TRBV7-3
CASSFIAGRSYNEQFF
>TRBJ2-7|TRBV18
CASSPGRYSYEQYF
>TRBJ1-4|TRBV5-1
CACSTGQGQRTNEKLFF
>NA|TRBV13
CASSSREQRGEAEQFF
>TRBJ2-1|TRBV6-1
CASSEEGWGQGLYDEQFF
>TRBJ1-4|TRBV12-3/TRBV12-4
CASSPGTVTWGEKLFF
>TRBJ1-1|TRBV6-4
CASSSSANTEAFF
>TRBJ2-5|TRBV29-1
CSVASSAVQETQYF
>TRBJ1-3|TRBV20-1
CSAPWSSGNTIYF
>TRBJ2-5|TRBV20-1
CSARDAGETQYF